One sample yielded the 20 T cell receptor beta chains listed below, sequenced in a study of radiotherapy plus CTLA-4 blockade in lung cancer. The method was immunoSEQ multiplex PCR; TCRdb's version includes in-frame clones alone and lacks a portion of them. The sample carries roughly 80,000 clones, about 78% recorded once. The sequences come from peripheral blood, collected from a patient treated with radiotherapy plus ipilimumab. Receptors originate from a human donor with non-small cell lung cancer who had a partial response to radiotherapy plus ipilimumab. Some clones in this sample may be carry-over from other donors' samples.

This chain uses TRBV5-6 with TRBJ1-2; D not certain. This CDR3 has 15 residues. V lost 2 bases and J 4 bases, leaving 15 bases between the germline ends. Germline CDR1 and CDR2: SGHDT and YYEEEE. The CDR3 is CASSFLSQYLYGYTF. The CDR3 bases are TGTGCCAGCAGCTTTTTGAGTCAATACCTCTATGGCTACACCTTC.

V and J are TRBV2 and TRBJ1-1; TRBD1 might be the D (6 bases). CDR1 and CDR2 (germline): SNHLY, FYNNEI. V was pared by 8 bases and J by 1 base, with 14 bases between. The CDR3 extends over 14 amino acids. The CDR3: CASRKQGGNTEAFF. The CDR3 DNA reads as TGTGCCAGCCGGAAACAGGGTGGGAACACTGAAGCTTTCTTT.

The rearrangement links TRBV27 to TRBJ2-3; no clear D gene. Between the trimmed V and J ends, which lost 8 bases and 2 bases, there was a span of 5 bases. Germline V gives CDR1 MNHEY, CDR2 SMNVEV (reference sequence). There are 11 residues in the CDR3. This CDR3 is CASGSTDTQYF. The CDR3 nucleotides read TGTGCCAGCGGCTCCACAGATACGCAGTATTTT.

The chain is built from TRBV5-1 and TRBJ2-5; 12 bases fit TRBD2. The CDR3 has 16 amino acids. V lost 4 bases, J lost 0 bases, and 4 bases stayed unmatched. The germline V gene has CDR1 SGHRS and CDR2 YFSETQ. CDR3 sequence reads: CASSLGLAGYQETQYF. In DNA form, the CDR3 reads TGCGCCAGCAGCCTAGGACTAGCGGGGTACCAAGAGACCCAGTACTTC.

This chain links TRBV4-2 with TRBJ1-1; D may be TRBD1 (6 bases). Trimming removed 7 bases from V and 1 base from J, with 28 bases in between. Per germline, CDR1 LGHNA and CDR2 YNFKEQ. The CDR3 is made up of 19 amino acids. DNA of the CDR3: TGTGCCAGCACCACTAAGGGAGGGCAGGGGAGGGGGTGGAACACTGAAGCTTTCTTT. It codes for CASTTKGGQGRGWNTEAFF.

Written as DNA, the CDR3 is TGTGCCAGCAGCCGCGATTCCCAAGAGACCCAGTACTTC. This codes for CASSRDSQETQYF. The J gene is TRBJ2-5, the V gene TRBV7-2; D is unresolved. This CDR3 region has 13 residues. V was trimmed by 5 bases and J by 1 base, leaving 8 bases between them. CDR1 and CDR2 (germline): SGHTA, FQGNSA.

The table lists this clone with a count of one. J is TRBJ1-2 and V is TRBV5-1; TRBD1 aligns across 7 bases. Looked up from germline, CDR1 is SGHRS and CDR2 is YFSETQ. J was trimmed by 7 bases and V by 4 bases; bases with no gene match: 13. The CDR3 has 15 residues. The CDR3 region has the DNA TGCGCCAGCAGCGAACAAACAGGGGATCGGCGTGGCTACACCTTC. This encodes CASSEQTGDRRGYTF.

In this sample, this clone turned up a few times. The rearrangement uses TRBV9 and TRBJ2-5; TRBD1 agrees at 8 bases. Germline V gene sequence: CDR1 SGDLS, CDR2 YYNGEE. The CDR3 is 14 amino acids. After removal of 4 bases from V and 4 bases from J, the junction contained 6 bases not matched to a gene. In DNA form, the CDR3 reads TGTGCCAGCAGCACAGGGGGGCACAGAGAGACCCAGTACTTC. Its protein is CASSTGGHRETQYF.

The V and J genes are TRBV5-1 and TRBJ2-3; 11 nucleotides align to TRBD2. Germline CDR1 and CDR2: SGHRS and YFSETQ. The CDR3 runs 14 residues. The V gene end was trimmed by 4 bases and the J gene end by 10 bases; junction bases not matched to a gene: 8. DNA of the CDR3: TGCGCCAGCAGCCAACTAGCGGGAGAGGTTTCGCAGTATTTT. Its translation is CASSQLAGEVSQYF.

This chain uses TRBV10-1 with TRBJ2-2; D gene uncertain. This CDR3 spans 14 amino acids. The germline V gene encodes CDR1 WNHNN and CDR2 SYGVQD (reference sequence). Between the trimmed V and J ends, which lost 3 bases and 3 bases, there was a span of 8 bases. CDR3 sequence: CASSEQHDTGELFF. The CDR3 region has the DNA TGCGCCAGCAGTGAACAACACGACACCGGGGAGCTGTTTTTT.

The rearrangement joins TRBV29-1 to TRBJ2-7; 9 nucleotides agree with TRBD2. CDR3 size: 15 residues. Germline CDR1 is SQVTM and CDR2 is ANQGSEA. V lost 5 bases and J lost 0; bases outside the gene matches: 8. The CDR3 coding sequence is TGCAGCGTTCTAAAACTAGCGGGCACCTCCTACGAGCAGTACTTC. Translated: CSVLKLAGTSYEQYF.

The chain carries TRBV28 and TRBJ2-2; the match to TRBD1 covers 9 bases. With V trimmed by 5 bases and J by 6 bases, 7 bases remained unmatched. The CDR3 extends over 15 amino acids. The V gene's germline CDR1 is MDHEN and CDR2 SYDVKM. CDR3 sequence reads: CASSRGQGRAGELFF. CDR3 DNA: TGTGCCAGCAGTCGGGGACAGGGACGAGCCGGGGAGCTGTTTTTT. The full variable domain, completed using reference TRBV28 and TRBJ2-2, is DVKVTQSSRYLVKRTGEKVFLECVQDMDHENMFWYRQDPGLGLRLIYFSYDVKMKEKGDIPEGYSVSREKKERFSLILESASTNQTSMYLCASSRGQGRAGELFFGEGSRLTVL.

The chain is built from TRBV5-1 and TRBJ1-1; TRBD1 is a possible D gene (5 bases). The CDR3 has 14 amino acids. Germline V gives CDR1 SGHRS, CDR2 YFSETQ. The V and J ends lost 0 bases and 11 bases respectively, with 17 bases between them. The CDR3 protein is CASSLARGVGAAFF. In nucleotides, the CDR3 is TGCGCCAGCAGCTTGGCCCGCGGCGTAGGGGCGGCTTTCTTT.

This chain uses TRBV6-1 with TRBJ2-5, with TRBD1 as a possible D gene (7 bases). The tail of the sequence fits TRBJ2-7 better, so the J call may be wrong. The germline gives CDR1 MNHNS, CDR2 SASEGT. CDR3 length equals 14 residues. The CDR3, as DNA: TGTGCCAGCAGTGAATGGACAGGAGGGTACGAGCAGTACTTC. As protein: CASSEWTGGYEQYF.

The chain recombines TRBV7-3 with TRBJ2-1; TRBD2 matches 10 bases. Germline V gene lookup returns CDR1 SGHTA and CDR2 FQGTGA. The CDR3 contains 19 residues. V lost 1 base, J lost 0 bases, and 9 bases stayed unmatched. The CDR3 loop is CASSLKRTSGYSSYNEQFF. CDR3 DNA: TGTGCCAGCAGCTTAAAGAGGACTAGCGGTTATAGCTCCTACAATGAGCAGTTCTTC.

V usage is TRBV6-5 and J usage is TRBJ1-2; possible D gene TRBD1, 5 bases. From germline, CDR1 is MNHEY and CDR2 SVGAGI. The germline V and J ends were trimmed by 5 bases and 14 bases, with 27 bases remaining between them. The CDR3 covers 15 residues. CDR3 sequence: CASSGLRGTLGTRTF. DNA of the CDR3: TGTGCCAGCAGTGGCCTCCGCGGGACTCTGGGTACGCGTACCTTC.

This chain links TRBV11-3 with TRBJ2-5, with TRBD1 matching 7 bases. J was trimmed by 4 bases and V by 6 bases; bases with no gene match: 5. Germline CDR1 reads SGHNT; CDR2 reads YENEEA. This CDR3 comprises 13 residues. For the CDR3, the DNA is TGTGCCAGCAGAACGACAGGGTCAGAGACCCAGTACTTC. Its protein is CASRTTGSETQYF.

This clone came up a few times. This sequence joins TRBV2 and TRBJ1-1; no reliable D call. Trimming removed 6 bases from V and 0 bases from J, with 14 bases in between. The CDR3 has 15 residues. The germline V gene has CDR1 SNHLY and CDR2 FYNNEI. The CDR3 DNA reads as TGTGCCAGCAGGCTCAGATATATTTTGAACACTGAAGCTTTCTTT. Translating gives CASRLRYILNTEAFF.

This sequence joins TRBV6-1 and TRBJ2-7; no definite D call. The CDR3 runs 15 residues. Germline V gene lookup returns CDR1 MNHNS and CDR2 SASEGT. Trimming removed 0 bases at V and 2 bases at J, with 11 bases between. In DNA, the CDR3 is TGTGCCAGCAGTGAAGCGCAACAGAAGACCTACGAGCAGTACTTC. Translation: CASSEAQQKTYEQYF.

The chain recombines TRBV5-1 with TRBJ2-3; TRBD2 matches at 9 bases. The CDR3 loop spans 18 amino acids. The germline V gene has CDR1 SGHRS and CDR2 YFSETQ. The V gene end was trimmed by 3 bases and the J gene end by 4 bases; junction bases not matched to a gene: 15. The CDR3 loop reads CASSYLVLTSGVPDTQYF. The CDR3 DNA reads as TGCGCCAGCAGCTACTTGGTGCTGACTAGCGGTGTCCCAGATACGCAGTATTTT.